This TCR beta chain was observed in a study of CD8 T cells in Susac syndrome. Reverse transcription of roughly 0.5 to 1 ug RNA was performed with random hexamers. Amplification of TCR beta CDR3 was carried out by immunoSEQ multiplex PCR, which covered 54 Vbeta and 13 Jbeta segments. TCRdb ran MiXCR on the immunoSEQ multiplex PCR reads and lists one entry per CDR3 protein. This sample carries 170,000 or so distinct CDR3 sequences, about 95% of them seen once, and the ten largest clones take around 0.15%. Sequencing of TCR beta covered CD8+ and CD4+ T cells obtained from blood. The CDR3 covers 12 residues. Germline V gene sequence: CDR1 KGHDR, CDR2 SFDVKD. V gave up 4 bases and J gave up 6 bases, with 5 bases separating them. This clonotype was recorded only once.

This receptor was taken from a human donor with multiple sclerosis. Sequencing was carried out using CD8+ T cells from PBMCs. The chain recombines TRBV24-1 with TRBJ2-2; D not resolved. The CDR3 protein is CATSDEAGELFF. CDR3 DNA: TGTGCCACCAGTGACGAGGCCGGGGAGCTGTTTTTT.